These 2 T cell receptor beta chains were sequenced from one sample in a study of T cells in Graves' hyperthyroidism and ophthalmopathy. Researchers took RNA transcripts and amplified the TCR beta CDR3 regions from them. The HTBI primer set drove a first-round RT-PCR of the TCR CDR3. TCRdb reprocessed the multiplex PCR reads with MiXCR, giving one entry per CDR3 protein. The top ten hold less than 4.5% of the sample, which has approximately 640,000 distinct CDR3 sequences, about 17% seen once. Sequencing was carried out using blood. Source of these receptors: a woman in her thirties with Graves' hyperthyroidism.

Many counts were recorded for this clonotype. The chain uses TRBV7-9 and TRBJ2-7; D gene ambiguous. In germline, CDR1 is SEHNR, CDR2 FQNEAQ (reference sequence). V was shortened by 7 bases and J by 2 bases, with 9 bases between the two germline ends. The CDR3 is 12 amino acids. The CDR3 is CASTQSPYEQYF. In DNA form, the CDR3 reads TGTGCCAGCACCCAGAGTCCCTACGAGCAGTACTTC.

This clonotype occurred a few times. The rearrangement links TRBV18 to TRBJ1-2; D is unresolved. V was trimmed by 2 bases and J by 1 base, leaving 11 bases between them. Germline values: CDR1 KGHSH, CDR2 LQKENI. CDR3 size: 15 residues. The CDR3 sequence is CASSPIAANNYGYTF. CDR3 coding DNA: TGTGCCAGCTCACCAATAGCTGCCAATAACTATGGCTACACCTTC.